This paragraph covers one T cell receptor beta chain sequence. Its antigen is unidentified. This sample was taken from a study of cytomegalovirus exposure and HLA in healthy donors. The junction had 11 bases not matched to a gene; V was cut back by 5 bases and J by 6 bases. Germline CDR1 is LNHDA and CDR2 is SQIVND (reference sequence). This CDR3 region has 17 residues. Overall study results and limits: Researchers counted approximately 160 TCR beta chains as cytomegalovirus-associated. The study assumed roughly uniform donor sequencing depth for presence/absence analyses.

PCR amplification relied on 60 Vbeta primers (plus 13 Jbeta primers). This table comes from immunoSEQ multiplex PCR, and its TCRdb copy is limited to in-frame clones, with some not included. Of 90,000 to 130,000 clones in the sample, approximately 86% were seen once. Sequenced: PBMCs. The origin of this receptor is a man between 35 and 55 years old in good health and CMV-seronegative. The chain combines TRBV19 with TRBJ1-5; 12 bases align to TRBD1. Here the CDR3 reads CASSGGQGAPHGQPQHF. CDR3 coding DNA: TGTGCCAGTAGTGGGGGACAGGGGGCCCCGCACGGTCAGCCCCAGCATTTT.